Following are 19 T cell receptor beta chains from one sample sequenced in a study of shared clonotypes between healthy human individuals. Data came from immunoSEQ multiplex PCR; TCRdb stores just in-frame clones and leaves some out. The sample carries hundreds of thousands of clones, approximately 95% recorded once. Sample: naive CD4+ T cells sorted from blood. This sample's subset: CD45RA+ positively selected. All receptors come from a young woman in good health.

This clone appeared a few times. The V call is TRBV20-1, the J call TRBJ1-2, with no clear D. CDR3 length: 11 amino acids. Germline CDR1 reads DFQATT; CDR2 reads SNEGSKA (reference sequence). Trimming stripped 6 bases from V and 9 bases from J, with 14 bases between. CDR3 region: CSAPWKRSYTF. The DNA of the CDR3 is TGCAGTGCCCCTTGGAAGAGGAGCTACACCTTC.

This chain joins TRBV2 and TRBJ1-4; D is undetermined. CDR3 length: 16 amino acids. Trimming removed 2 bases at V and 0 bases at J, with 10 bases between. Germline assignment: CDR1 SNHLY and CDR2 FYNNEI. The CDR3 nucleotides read TGTGCCAGCAGTGAACGAATTTTTGCAACTAATGAAAAACTGTTTTTT. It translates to CASSERIFATNEKLFF.

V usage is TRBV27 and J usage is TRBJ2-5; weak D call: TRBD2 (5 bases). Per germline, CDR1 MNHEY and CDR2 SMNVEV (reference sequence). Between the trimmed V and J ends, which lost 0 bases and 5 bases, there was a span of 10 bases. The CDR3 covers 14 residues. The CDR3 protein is CASSLSWRAETQYF. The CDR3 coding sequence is TGTGCCAGCAGTTTATCGTGGCGGGCGGAGACCCAGTACTTC.

This chain's CDR3 is CSVAVSNYGYTF. In DNA, the CDR3 is TGCAGCGTTGCCGTGAGTAACTATGGCTACACCTTC. The rearrangement joins TRBV29-1 to TRBJ1-2; D not certain. Germline CDR1 reads SQVTM; CDR2 reads ANQGSEA. With 4 bases removed from V and 1 base from J, the gap between germline ends came to 7 bases. There are 12 residues in the CDR3.

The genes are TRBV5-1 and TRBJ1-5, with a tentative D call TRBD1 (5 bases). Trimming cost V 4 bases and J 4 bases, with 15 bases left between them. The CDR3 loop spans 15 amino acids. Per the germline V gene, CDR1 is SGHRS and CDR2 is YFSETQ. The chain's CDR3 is CASSVGGGDNQPQHF. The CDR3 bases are TGCGCCAGCAGCGTGGGCGGGGGGGATAATCAGCCCCAGCATTTT.

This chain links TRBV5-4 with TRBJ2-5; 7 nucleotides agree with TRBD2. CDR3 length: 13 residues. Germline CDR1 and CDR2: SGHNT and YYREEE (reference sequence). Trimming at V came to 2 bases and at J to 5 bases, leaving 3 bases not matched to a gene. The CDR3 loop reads CASSFAGAETQYF. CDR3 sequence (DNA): TGTGCCAGCAGCTTTGCGGGAGCGGAGACCCAGTACTTC.

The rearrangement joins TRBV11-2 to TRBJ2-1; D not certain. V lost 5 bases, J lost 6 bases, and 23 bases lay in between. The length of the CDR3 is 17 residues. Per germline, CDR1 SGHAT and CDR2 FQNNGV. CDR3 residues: CASSHIWGSAPVNEQFF. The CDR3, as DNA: TGTGCCAGCAGCCACATTTGGGGATCCGCACCTGTCAATGAGCAGTTCTTC.

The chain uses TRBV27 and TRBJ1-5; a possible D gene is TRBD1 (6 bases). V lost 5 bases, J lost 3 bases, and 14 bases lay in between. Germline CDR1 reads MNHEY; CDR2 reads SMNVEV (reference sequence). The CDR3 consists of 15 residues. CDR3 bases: TGTGCCAGCAGTACCCTGGCAGGGGTCAATCAGCCCCAGCATTTT. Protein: CASSTLAGVNQPQHF.

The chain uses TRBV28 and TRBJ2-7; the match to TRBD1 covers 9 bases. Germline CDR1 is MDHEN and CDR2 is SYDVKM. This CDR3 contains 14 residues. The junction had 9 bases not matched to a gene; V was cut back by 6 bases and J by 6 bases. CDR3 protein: CASSPGQGTSEQYF. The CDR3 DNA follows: TGTGCCAGCAGCCCCGGACAGGGGACCTCCGAGCAGTACTTC. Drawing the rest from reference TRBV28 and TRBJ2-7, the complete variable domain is DVKVTQSSRYLVKRTGEKVFLECVQDMDHENMFWYRQDPGLGLRLIYFSYDVKMKEKGDIPEGYSVSREKKERFSLILESASTNQTSMYLCASSPGQGTSEQYFGPGTRLTVT.

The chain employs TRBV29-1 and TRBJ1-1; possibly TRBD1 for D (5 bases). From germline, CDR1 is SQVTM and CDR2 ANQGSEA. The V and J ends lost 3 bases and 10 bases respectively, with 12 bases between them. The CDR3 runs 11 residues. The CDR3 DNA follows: TGCAGCGTTGATGTTGCTGGGGGAGCTTTCTTT. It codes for CSVDVAGGAFF.

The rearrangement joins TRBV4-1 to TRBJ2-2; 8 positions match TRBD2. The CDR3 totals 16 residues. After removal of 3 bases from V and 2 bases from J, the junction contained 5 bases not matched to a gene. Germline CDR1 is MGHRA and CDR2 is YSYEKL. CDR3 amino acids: CASSHRLATNTGELFF. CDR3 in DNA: TGCGCCAGCAGCCATCGACTAGCGACTAACACCGGGGAGCTGTTTTTT.

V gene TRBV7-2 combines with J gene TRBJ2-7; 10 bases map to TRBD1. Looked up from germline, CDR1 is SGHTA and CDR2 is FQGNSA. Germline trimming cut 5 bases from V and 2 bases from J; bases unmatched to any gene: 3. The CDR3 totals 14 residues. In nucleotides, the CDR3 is TGTGCCAGCAGCCGAGGGACAGGGGCCTACGAGCAGTACTTC. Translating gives CASSRGTGAYEQYF.

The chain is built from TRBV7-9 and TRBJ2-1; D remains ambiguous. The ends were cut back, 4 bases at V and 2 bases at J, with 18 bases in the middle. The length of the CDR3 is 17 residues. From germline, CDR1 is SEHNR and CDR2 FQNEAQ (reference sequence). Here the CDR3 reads CASSSRGSRNAYNEQFF. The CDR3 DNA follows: TGTGCCAGCAGCTCTCGTGGTAGCCGAAATGCCTACAATGAGCAGTTCTTC.

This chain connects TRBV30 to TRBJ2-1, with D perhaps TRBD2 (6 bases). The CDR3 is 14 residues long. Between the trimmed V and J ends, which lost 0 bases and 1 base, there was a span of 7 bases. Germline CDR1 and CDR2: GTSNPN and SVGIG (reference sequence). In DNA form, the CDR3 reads TGTGCCTGGAGTGTTGGGGGGTCCTACAATGAGCAGTTCTTC. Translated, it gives CAWSVGGSYNEQFF.

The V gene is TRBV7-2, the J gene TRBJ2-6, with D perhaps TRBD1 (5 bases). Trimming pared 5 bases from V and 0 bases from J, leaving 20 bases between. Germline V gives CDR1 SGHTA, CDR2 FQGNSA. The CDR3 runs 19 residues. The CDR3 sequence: CASSRKTGDSYSGANVLTF. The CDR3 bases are TGTGCCAGCAGCCGAAAAACAGGAGATAGCTACTCTGGGGCCAACGTCCTGACTTTC. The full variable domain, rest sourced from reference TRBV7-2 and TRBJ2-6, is GAGVSQSPSNKVTEKGKDVELRCDPISGHTALYWYRQSLGQGLEFLIYFQGNSAPDKSGLPSDRFSAERTGGSVSTLTIQRTQQEDSAVYLCASSRKTGDSYSGANVLTFGAGSRLTVL.

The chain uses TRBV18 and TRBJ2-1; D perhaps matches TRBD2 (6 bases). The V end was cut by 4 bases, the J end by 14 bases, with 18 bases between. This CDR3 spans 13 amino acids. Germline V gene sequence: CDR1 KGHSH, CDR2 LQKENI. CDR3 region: CASSQTDSTGEFF. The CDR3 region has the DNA TGTGCCAGCTCACAAACCGACTCGACGGGGGAGTTCTTC.

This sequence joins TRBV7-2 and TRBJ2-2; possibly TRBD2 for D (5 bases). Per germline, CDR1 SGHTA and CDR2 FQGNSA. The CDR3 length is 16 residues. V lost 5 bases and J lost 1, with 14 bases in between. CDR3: CASSPYPGKNTGELFF. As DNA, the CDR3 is TGTGCCAGCAGCCCATACCCCGGGAAGAACACCGGGGAGCTGTTTTTT.

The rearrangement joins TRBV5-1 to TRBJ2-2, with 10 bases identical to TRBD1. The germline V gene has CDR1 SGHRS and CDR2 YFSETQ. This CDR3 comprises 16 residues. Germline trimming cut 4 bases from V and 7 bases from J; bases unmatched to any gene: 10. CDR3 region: CASSPTGTGENGELFF. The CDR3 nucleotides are TGCGCCAGCAGCCCAACCGGGACAGGGGAAAACGGGGAGCTGTTTTTT.

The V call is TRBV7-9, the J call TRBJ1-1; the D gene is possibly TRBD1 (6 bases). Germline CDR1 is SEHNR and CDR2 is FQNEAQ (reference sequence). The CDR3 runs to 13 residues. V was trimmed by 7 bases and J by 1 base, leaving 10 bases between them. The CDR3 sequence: CASTVTGNTEAFF. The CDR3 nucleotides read TGTGCCAGCACCGTGACAGGGAACACTGAAGCTTTCTTT. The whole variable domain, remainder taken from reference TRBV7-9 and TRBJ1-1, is DTGVSQNPRHKITKRGQNVTFRCDPISEHNRLYWYRQTLGQGPEFLTYFQNEAQLEKSRLLSDRFSAERPKGSFSTLEIQRTEQGDSAMYLCASTVTGNTEAFFGQGTRLTVV.